A single sample is the source of the 20 T cell receptor beta chains below, sequenced in a study of graft-versus-host responses after intestinal transplantation. Assay: immunoSEQ multiplex PCR; the TCRdb copy retains only in-frame clones and omits some. The sample yields roughly 19,000 clones, approximately 95% seen once. Source: PBMCs, taken 23 days after intestinal transplant. These TCRs come from a human patient who received an intestinal transplant, so some T cells may come from the graft donor.

This clone has just a few counts. The chain has TRBV6-5 and TRBJ2-7; possible D gene TRBD1, 5 bases. The germline V gene has CDR1 MNHEY and CDR2 SVGAGI. The CDR3 is 15 residues long. Trimming shortened V by 0 bases and J by 2 bases, and 11 bases separated the two germline ends. This CDR3 reads CASSYSTTAPYEQYF. In nucleotides, the CDR3 is TGTGCCAGCAGTTACTCCACGACAGCTCCCTACGAGCAGTACTTC.

This chain joins TRBV6-1 and TRBJ1-6; TRBD1 is a possible D gene (5 bases). This CDR3 is built from 15 residues. V lost 1 base and J lost 4, with 8 bases in between. Germline-derived CDR1 and CDR2 are MNHNS and SASEGT. The CDR3 here is CASSEGQPYNSPLHF. CDR3 sequence (DNA): TGTGCCAGCAGTGAAGGACAGCCGTATAATTCACCCCTCCACTTT.

CDR3 DNA: TGTGCCAGCCATTACAGCTCCTACGAGCAGTACTTC. This gives the protein CASHYSSYEQYF. The chain is built from TRBV2 and TRBJ2-5; no clear D gene. The DNA matches TRBJ2-7 better at its end, which makes the J call doubtful. The CDR3 runs to 12 residues. Germline lookup yields CDR1 SNHLY and CDR2 FYNNEI.

V usage is TRBV30 and J usage is TRBJ1-5; 9 nucleotides align to TRBD1. Germline CDR1 and CDR2: GTSNPN and SVGIG (reference sequence). With 3 bases clipped from V and 4 bases from J, the junction kept 1 base outside the gene matches. The CDR3 sequence is 13 residues long. The CDR3 sequence is CAWSGTGNQPQHF. DNA of the CDR3: TGTGCCTGGAGCGGGACAGGGAATCAGCCCCAGCATTTT.

The gene calls are TRBV5-1 and TRBJ2-1; D unclear. The CDR3 length is 12 residues. The germline CDR1 and CDR2 sequences are SGHRS and YFSETQ. V gave up 5 bases and J gave up 5 bases, with 8 bases separating them. CDR3 loop: CASSWQDNEQFF. CDR3 sequence (DNA): TGCGCCAGCAGTTGGCAGGACAATGAGCAGTTCTTC.

The rearrangement joins TRBV27 to TRBJ1-2; no clear D gene. Looked up from germline, CDR1 is MNHEY and CDR2 is SMNVEV (reference sequence). With 2 bases removed from V and 4 bases from J, the gap between germline ends came to 11 bases. This CDR3 spans 14 amino acids. The CDR3 DNA sequence: TGTGCCAGCAGTTTAAGCCAAGGAGGCTATGGCTACACCTTC. This encodes CASSLSQGGYGYTF.

The chain employs TRBV9 and TRBJ2-3; 11 positions agree with TRBD2. This CDR3 region has 15 residues. V shed 0 bases, J shed 4 bases, and the junction held 1 base outside the gene matches. CDR1 SGDLS and CDR2 YYNGEE come from the germline V gene. For the CDR3, the DNA is TGTGCCAGCAGCGTAGAGGGACTAGCGGCAGATACGCAGTATTTT. It translates to CASSVEGLAADTQYF.

The chain recombines TRBV5-5 with TRBJ1-2, with a weak D call TRBD1 (5 bases). Trimming took 4 bases from V and 8 from J, leaving 24 bases between them. There are 16 residues in the CDR3. The V gene's germline CDR1 is SGHKS and CDR2 YYEKEE (reference sequence). Here the CDR3 DNA reads TGTGCCAGCAGCCTGTGGGACGAACCGAGCCCCCTAGGCTACACCTTC. Translating gives CASSLWDEPSPLGYTF.

This chain uses TRBV28 with TRBJ1-5; TRBD1 agrees at 9 bases. V trimming: 8 bases; J trimming: 8 bases; junction bases outside the gene matches: 10. The germline V gene has CDR1 MDHEN and CDR2 SYDVKM. The CDR3 is made up of 14 amino acids. Here the CDR3 DNA reads TGTGCCAGCGGGCGGGACAGGGAAATGGAGCCCCAGCATTTT. This sequence encodes CASGRDREMEPQHF.

This clone was picked up one time. This chain uses TRBV9 with TRBJ2-1; 9 positions match TRBD1. With V trimmed by 0 bases and J by 3 bases, 1 base remained unmatched. The CDR3 spans 15 residues. The germline gives CDR1 SGDLS, CDR2 YYNGEE. The CDR3 region has the DNA TGTGCCAGCAGCGTAGCGGGACAGGGCTACAATGAGCAGTTCTTC. This sequence encodes CASSVAGQGYNEQFF. Drawing the rest from reference TRBV9 and TRBJ2-1, the complete variable domain is DSGVTQTPKHLITATGQRVTLRCSPRSGDLSVYWYQQSLDQGLQFLIQYYNGEERAKGNILERFSAQQFPDLHSELNLSSLELGDSALYFCASSVAGQGYNEQFFGPGTRLTVL.

The chain has TRBV4-2 and TRBJ1-2, with a tentative D call TRBD1 (5 bases). The CDR3 consists of 17 residues. Germline values: CDR1 LGHNA, CDR2 YNFKEQ. Trimming removed 4 bases from V and 1 base from J, with 19 bases in between. The CDR3 loop is CASSLDRAGRNNYGYTF. CDR3 coding DNA: TGTGCCAGCAGCCTGGATAGGGCGGGACGAAATAACTATGGCTACACCTTC.

V usage is TRBV9 and J usage is TRBJ1-1, with TRBD1 as a possible D gene (6 bases). CDR1 and CDR2 from the germline V gene are SGDLS and YYNGEE. The CDR3 length is 14 residues. The V and J ends lost 0 bases and 4 bases respectively, with 10 bases between them. This chain's CDR3 is CASSVEGDITEAFF. For the CDR3, the DNA is TGTGCCAGCAGCGTAGAAGGGGACATCACTGAAGCTTTCTTT.

This clone was picked up one time. The chain combines TRBV14 with TRBJ2-3; 10 bases are a match to TRBD2. In germline, CDR1 is SGHDN, CDR2 FVKESK. This CDR3 is 16 amino acids long. With 1 base clipped from V and 4 bases from J, the junction kept 5 bases outside the gene matches. CDR3 sequence (DNA): TGTGCCAGCAGCCAAGGGAGCGGGAGGGCCTCAGATACGCAGTATTTT. Translation gives CASSQGSGRASDTQYF.

The chain has TRBV7-8 and TRBJ2-1; 9 nucleotides match TRBD2. CDR1 SGHVS and CDR2 FQNEAQ come from the germline V gene. The CDR3 consists of 15 residues. With V trimmed by 3 bases and J by 5 bases, 5 bases remained unmatched. CDR3 DNA: TGTGCCAGCAGCTTGGAAGGCGGGAGGGACAATGAGCAGTTCTTC. Residues: CASSLEGGRDNEQFF.

The chain joins TRBV4-1 to TRBJ2-7; unclear D gene. The CDR3 is 15 amino acids. Germline V lookup: CDR1 MGHRA, CDR2 YSYEKL. Trimming pared 1 base from V and 2 bases from J, leaving 12 bases between. The DNA for the CDR3 is TGCGCCAGCAGCCAAGGAATACTCTCTACCTACGAGCAGTACTTC. Translated, it gives CASSQGILSTYEQYF.

This sequence joins TRBV6-5 and TRBJ2-7; maybe TRBD2 (5 bases). V gave up 2 bases and J gave up 2 bases, with 7 bases separating them. This CDR3 contains 13 residues. Germline V gene data show CDR1 as MNHEY and CDR2 as SVGAGI. The CDR3, as DNA: TGTGCCAGCAGTTACGATAGCGCCTACGAGCAGTACTTC. Amino acids: CASSYDSAYEQYF.

J is TRBJ2-5 and V is TRBV7-9; tentative D call: TRBD2 (5 bases). Trimming stripped 6 bases from V and 5 bases from J, with 10 bases between. CDR1 is SEHNR and CDR2 is FQNEAQ in the germline V gene (reference sequence). This CDR3 is built from 12 residues. CDR3 DNA: TGTGCCAGCAGGTCTGGCGGGGAGACCCAGTACTTC. Amino acid sequence: CASRSGGETQYF.

This chain links TRBV6-5 with TRBJ2-1; 7 nucleotides agree with TRBD1. V was pared by 6 bases and J by 2 bases, with 4 bases of the junction left unmatched. Germline V gives CDR1 MNHEY, CDR2 SVGAGI. The CDR3 loop spans 14 amino acids. The chain's CDR3 is CASSKTGPYNEQFF. The CDR3 coding sequence is TGTGCCAGCAGCAAGACAGGGCCCTACAATGAGCAGTTCTTC.

This clone has only a few counts. J is TRBJ2-5 and V is TRBV7-9; D not certain. Per germline, CDR1 SEHNR and CDR2 FQNEAQ (reference sequence). The ends were cut back, 5 bases at V and 2 bases at J, with 12 bases in the middle. CDR3 length: 14 residues. CDR3 nucleotides: TGTGCCAGCAGCCCCACGGACGAGCAAGAGACCCAGTACTTC. Translating it yields CASSPTDEQETQYF. The full variable domain, rest sourced from reference TRBV7-9 and TRBJ2-5, is DTGVSQNPRHKITKRGQNVTFRCDPISEHNRLYWYRQTLGQGPEFLTYFQNEAQLEKSRLLSDRFSAERPKGSFSTLEIQRTEQGDSAMYLCASSPTDEQETQYFGPGTRLLVL.

The chain uses TRBV18 and TRBJ2-4, with D tentatively TRBD1 (6 bases). V lost 0 bases, J lost 6 bases, and 9 bases lay in between. There are 14 residues in the CDR3. CDR1 is KGHSH, CDR2 LQKENI, per germline. DNA of the CDR3: TGTGCCAGCTCACCACCGGGCAGGGGAAACATTCAGTACTTC. Translating gives CASSPPGRGNIQYF.